This entry lists 13 T cell receptor beta chains sequenced from one sample in a study of CD8+ T cells in alopecia areata. Isolated RNA was reverse transcribed into cDNA used as the sequencing template. Data came from immunoSEQ multiplex PCR; TCRdb stores just in-frame clones and leaves some out. The profile shows 150,000 to 200,000 clones, more than 50% of them singletons. The treatment was: oral pan-JAK inhibitor, 5-10 mg twice daily. Specimen: CD4+ T cells sorted from blood, collected at week 24, from a patient treated with tofacitinib. The receptors stem from a human donor with alopecia areata.

The chain has TRBV11-1 and TRBJ2-4; D unresolved. The V end lost 2 bases, the J end lost 6 bases, and 5 bases lay between the germline ends. The CDR3 extends over 12 amino acids. Germline loops: CDR1 SGHAT, CDR2 FQDESV (reference sequence). CDR3 protein: CASSLSPNIQYF. DNA for the CDR3: TGTGCCAGCAGCTTATCCCCAAACATTCAGTACTTC.

J is TRBJ1-2 and V is TRBV7-2, with D perhaps matching TRBD1 (6 bases). The CDR3 has 12 amino acids. In germline, CDR1 is SGHTA, CDR2 FQGNSA. The V end was cut by 3 bases, the J end by 8 bases, with 10 bases between. The CDR3 DNA is TGTGCCAGCAGCTTTGACAGGAGAGGCTACACCTTC. It translates to CASSFDRRGYTF.

This clone was seen a few times. The sample holds other DNA sequences that translate to the same CDR3. The chain has TRBV29-1 and TRBJ1-1; D gene uncertain. Trimming pared 5 bases from V and 0 bases from J, leaving 10 bases between. This CDR3 region has 13 residues. The germline gives CDR1 SQVTM, CDR2 ANQGSEA. The CDR3: CSVSGRMNTEAFF. The CDR3 DNA is TGCAGCGTTTCGGGGAGGATGAACACTGAAGCTTTCTTT.

The V call is TRBV30, the J call TRBJ2-2, with D hard to call. CDR3 length: 15 residues. The V and J ends lost 0 bases and 6 bases respectively, with 14 bases between them. CDR1 and CDR2 from the germline V gene are GTSNPN and SVGIG (reference sequence). The CDR3 loop reads CAWSVSLRGAGELFF. The CDR3 DNA reads as TGTGCCTGGAGTGTATCACTCCGTGGGGCCGGGGAGCTGTTTTTT.

This clone has just a few counts. The chain joins TRBV4-3 to TRBJ2-2, with TRBD2 matching 10 bases. The CDR3 contains 19 residues. The trim removed 0 bases at V and 2 bases at J, leaving 9 bases unmatched. Germline values: CDR1 LGHNA, CDR2 YSLEER. The CDR3: CASSQDLGSGGLNTGELFF. In DNA form, the CDR3 reads TGCGCCAGCAGCCAAGATCTGGGTAGCGGGGGGCTTAACACCGGGGAGCTGTTTTTT.

This clone was observed a handful of times. This chain links TRBV23-1 with TRBJ2-1; D is tentatively TRBD1 or TRBD2 (5 bases each). TRBV23-1 has ORF status, its function being uncertain. Trimming took off 0 bases at V and 6 bases at J, with 9 bases between the two ends. This CDR3 comprises 14 residues. The DNA of the CDR3 is TGCGCCAGCAGTCAATCAGGGACGTCCAATGAGCAGTTCTTC. Its translation: CASSQSGTSNEQFF.

The chain uses TRBV9 and TRBJ1-6; 8 bases match TRBD1. CDR3 length: 16 amino acids. CDR1 is SGDLS, CDR2 YYNGEE, per germline. V dropped 0 bases and J dropped 6; count of bases not matched to a gene: 5. The chain's CDR3 is CASSVDPGGRNSPLHF. The CDR3 DNA follows: TGTGCCAGCAGCGTAGATCCAGGGGGCCGTAATTCACCCCTCCACTTT.

The chain carries TRBV30 and TRBJ1-1, with D possibly matching TRBD1 (5 bases). The CDR3 extends over 11 amino acids. Trimming pared 2 bases from V and 11 bases from J, leaving 12 bases between. CDR1 GTSNPN and CDR2 SVGIG come from the germline V gene (reference sequence). The CDR3 nucleotides are TGTGCCTGGAGTACTTCAAGGGGCGCTTTCTTT. This codes for CAWSTSRGAFF.

Written as DNA, the CDR3 is TGCGCCAGCAGCGGTAGAGGACAGCCCTTCGAGCAGTACTTC. Protein: CASSGRGQPFEQYF. V and J are TRBV5-1 and TRBJ2-7; TRBD1 might be the D (6 bases). Germline CDR1 and CDR2: SGHRS and YFSETQ. The CDR3 consists of 14 residues. V gave up 4 bases and J gave up 6 bases, with 17 bases separating them.

As regards this clone: The sample has other DNA sequences that encode this CDR3 too. This chain links TRBV29-1 with TRBJ1-1, with unresolved D. The CDR3 contains 13 residues. Germline lookup yields CDR1 SQVTM and CDR2 ANQGSEA. V lost 2 bases, J lost 0 bases, and 7 bases lay in between. CDR3 loop: CSVERQLNTEAFF. The CDR3 bases are TGCAGCGTTGAAAGGCAGTTGAACACTGAAGCTTTCTTT.

This chain uses TRBV5-1 with TRBJ2-6, with a possible D match to TRBD2 (5 bases). The V gene's germline CDR1 is SGHRS and CDR2 YFSETQ. CDR3 length equals 17 residues. Trimming shortened V by 0 bases and J by 3 bases, and 13 bases separated the two germline ends. The CDR3 nucleotides read TGCGCCAGCAGCTTGGAAGTCGGGGTAGGTGGGGCCAACGTCCTGACTTTC. Its translation is CASSLEVGVGGANVLTF.

The chain recombines TRBV7-8 with TRBJ2-5; 11 positions agree with TRBD2. The CDR3 is 16 residues long. Trimming removed 5 bases from V and 5 bases from J; junction bases left unmatched: 10. Germline CDR1 SGHVS, CDR2 FQNEAQ. CDR3 in DNA: TGTGCCAGCAGCCCCTTAGCGGGGGGGCCGGGTGAGACCCAGTACTTC. This encodes CASSPLAGGPGETQYF.

The chain carries TRBV7-3 and TRBJ2-6, with 10 bases identical to TRBD1. Germline CDR1 SGHTA, CDR2 FQGTGA. Trimming removed 5 bases from V and 0 bases from J; junction bases left unmatched: 1. This CDR3 region has 16 residues. The CDR3 DNA follows: TGTGCCAGCAGCAGGACAGGGGGCTCTGGGGCCAACGTCCTGACTTTC. Translation: CASSRTGGSGANVLTF.